One T cell receptor beta chain is described in this entry. The antigen it binds to is not known. Qualities for individual bases were not recorded, and no much larger clone is one base off. For sequencing of the TCRbeta CDR3 region, genomic DNA was extracted from the sorted cells. TCRbeta CDR3 regions were sequenced using the immunoSEQ Assay. Held by TCRdb, this immuneACCESS table contains in-frame sequences only and omits some clones. Under half of the omission traces to an unresolved V gene where checked; the cause of the rest is unknown. Across this sample there are more than 65,000 clones, with around 80% seen only once. The top ten clonotypes cover roughly 4.7% of the sample. The data belong to a study of OX40 agonist ivuxolimab in advanced cancers. Study-wide context: Ivuxolimab, which targeted the costimulatory receptor OX40 (CD134), was an agonistic, fully human IgG2 monoclonal antibody. Intravenous ivuxolimab was administered to patients every 2 weeks at six dose levels: 0.01, 0.1, 0.3, 1.5, 3 and 10 mg/kg. Prior anti-PD-1, anti-PD-L1 or anti-CTLA-4 therapy was permitted, and checkpoint inhibitors had been received by less than 45% of dose-escalation patients. Among the approximately 50 dose-escalation patients, approximately 20 had hepatocellular carcinoma, around 15 melanoma, 9 renal cell carcinoma and 9 head and neck cancer. The paper reports the monotherapy dose-escalation portion (N of about 47 patients) of the phase I ivuxolimab trial. A male proportion of 82.7% and a mean age of approximately 62 years, ranging from roughly 20 to 80, were recorded for the dose-escalation cohort. Peripheral TCRbeta sequencing aimed to test whether ivuxolimab altered TCR sequence diversity and caused clonal T-cell expansion. Three dose-escalation patients achieved partial responses, one with hepatocellular carcinoma and two with cutaneous melanoma.

Patients with a history of autoimmune disease or receiving systemic immunosuppression were excluded from the trial. Peripheral blood for TCR sequencing was drawn from every dose cohort at baseline, at cycle 4 day 1 and at cycle 7 day 1. Samples were obtained from an open-label, multicenter, first-in-human phase I dose-escalation trial of ivuxolimab. Adults with locally advanced or metastatic melanoma, renal cell, hepatocellular, or head and neck squamous cell carcinoma were enrolled in the trial. Before TCR sequencing, CD4+ T cells and CD8+ T cells from peripheral blood were sorted into separate populations. The CDR3 contains 15 residues, cysteine and phenylalanine counted. Only the CDR3 DNA is retained, 45 bases long and in frame from the first base. The trim is 0 bases for V and 6 bases for J, with a gap of 12 bases between the germline ends. The germline V gene (reference sequence) sets CDR1 to SEHNR and CDR2 to FQNEAQ.

Paper-wide results and their limitations: Antigen specificity was not determined for the clonally expanded peripheral T cells. After ivuxolimab, more expanded clones were found on average in CD8+ T cells than in CD4+ T cells. In the 0.1-3.0 mg/kg groups, partial responders had among the lowest normalized peripheral clonal expansion, particularly in CD8+ T cells. Low levels of normalized T-cell clonal expansion were also seen in some patients who did not respond. At doses from 0.1 to 3.0 mg/kg, clonal expansion was seen in both CD4+ and CD8+ blood T cells between baseline and week 6.

The material sequenced was CD4+ or CD8+ T cells sorted from blood, taken in a trial of the OX40 agonist ivuxolimab. Rearrangement joined TRBV7-9 to TRBJ2-1; the D region possibly corresponds to TRBD2 (6 bases align). The sequence derives from an adult with an advanced solid tumor such as melanoma, head and neck, liver or kidney cancer. The nucleotide sequence reads as follows: TGTGCCAGCAGCTTAGCGGGGGGACGCATCAATGAGCAGTTCTTC. Its translation is CASSLAGGRINEQFF.